Shown below are 23 T cell receptor beta chains from a single sample sequenced in a study of cytomegalovirus exposure and HLA in healthy donors. Both 60 Vbeta primers and 13 Jbeta primers went into the PCR. Clones were sequenced by immunoSEQ multiplex PCR, and TCRdb holds only the in-frame ones, with some missing. The profile covers 95,000 to 150,000 clones, with just over 65% appearing a single time and less than 2% taken by the ten largest. Sequences were obtained from PBMCs. These receptors were obtained from a man younger than 30 in good health and CMV-seronegative.

The chain couples TRBV15 to TRBJ2-7, with 12 nucleotides matching TRBD2. CDR1 LNHNV and CDR2 YYDKDF come from the germline V gene (reference sequence). The V and J ends lost 3 bases and 3 bases, in that order; junction bases with no gene match: 3. CDR3 length equals 15 residues. The CDR3 region is CATSRRTSGNYEQYF. The CDR3 bases are TGTGCCACCAGCAGGAGGACTAGCGGGAACTACGAGCAGTACTTC.

This clone turned up a few times. The rearrangement links TRBV27 to TRBJ2-7; perhaps TRBD2 as D (5 bases). The CDR3 is 14 amino acids. V shed 5 bases and J shed 2 bases, with 13 bases lying between them. Germline lookup yields CDR1 MNHEY and CDR2 SMNVEV (reference sequence). This chain's CDR3 is CASSRRGSTYEQYF. For the CDR3, the DNA is TGTGCCAGCAGTCGCCGAGGGTCCACCTACGAGCAGTACTTC.

The chain uses TRBV7-9 and TRBJ2-7, with 7 bases that match TRBD2. There are 15 residues in the CDR3. V lost 3 bases to trimming and J lost 0 bases; unmatched junction nucleotides: 5. Germline values: CDR1 SEHNR, CDR2 FQNEAQ (reference sequence). CDR3 nucleotide sequence: TGTGCCAGCAGCTTGCGGGAGAAAACCTCCTACGAGCAGTACTTC. As protein: CASSLREKTSYEQYF.

The chain employs TRBV5-1 and TRBJ2-7, with a tentative D call TRBD1 (5 bases). V was clipped by 4 bases and J by 3 bases, with 17 bases between them. Per the germline V gene, CDR1 is SGHRS and CDR2 is YFSETQ. There are 15 residues in the CDR3. The chain's CDR3 is CASSPAMGLFYEQYF. The CDR3 nucleotides read TGCGCCAGCAGCCCCGCAATGGGGCTATTCTACGAGCAGTACTTC.

The J gene is TRBJ1-5, the V gene TRBV9; 9 bases line up with TRBD1. In germline, CDR1 is SGDLS, CDR2 YYNGEE. The CDR3 has 19 amino acids. Unmatched junction bases numbered 15, after V lost 1 base and J lost 4 bases. CDR3 DNA: TGTGCCAGCAGCGTACCCACCTCATGGACAGGGGCAAGTAATCAGCCCCAGCATTTT. As protein: CASSVPTSWTGASNQPQHF. Looking up the rest from reference TRBV9 and TRBJ1-5 gives the full variable domain: DSGVTQTPKHLITATGQRVTLRCSPRSGDLSVYWYQQSLDQGLQFLIQYYNGEERAKGNILERFSAQQFPDLHSELNLSSLELGDSALYFCASSVPTSWTGASNQPQHFGDGTRLSIL.

The chain is built from TRBV28 and TRBJ2-7; 8 bases align to TRBD1. V dropped 5 bases and J dropped 6; count of bases not matched to a gene: 18. Looked up from germline, CDR1 is MDHEN and CDR2 is SYDVKM. There are 17 residues in the CDR3. The CDR3 here is CASSRAGGAPGPPEQYF. The CDR3 nucleotides read TGTGCCAGCAGTCGAGCAGGGGGCGCCCCGGGTCCTCCCGAGCAGTACTTC. The whole variable domain, remainder taken from reference TRBV28 and TRBJ2-7, is DVKVTQSSRYLVKRTGEKVFLECVQDMDHENMFWYRQDPGLGLRLIYFSYDVKMKEKGDIPEGYSVSREKKERFSLILESASTNQTSMYLCASSRAGGAPGPPEQYFGPGTRLTVT.

On this clone: Its ends do not fully match the called genes, so a read error is possible. The V gene is TRBV6-5, the J gene TRBJ2-1; D may be TRBD2 (6 bases). This CDR3 comprises 13 residues. Germline CDR1 is MNHEY and CDR2 is SVGAGI. CDR3 in DNA: TGTGCCAGCAGCGGAGGGCCAGGGTGGGCGTTGGTCTTC. Amino acid sequence: CASSGGPGWALVF.

The chain carries TRBV9 and TRBJ2-3; D gene ambiguous. V was shortened by 7 bases and J by 0 bases, with 3 bases between the two germline ends. Germline CDR1 reads SGDLS; CDR2 reads YYNGEE. This CDR3 region has 11 residues. Here the CDR3 reads CASSSTDTQYF. CDR3 DNA sequence: TGTGCCAGCTCGAGCACAGATACGCAGTATTTT. Full variable domain (outside the CDR3, taken from reference TRBV9 and TRBJ2-3): DSGVTQTPKHLITATGQRVTLRCSPRSGDLSVYWYQQSLDQGLQFLIQYYNGEERAKGNILERFSAQQFPDLHSELNLSSLELGDSALYFCASSSTDTQYFGPGTRLTVL.

The chain is built from TRBV9 and TRBJ2-5, with 8 bases matching TRBD2. V was pared by 0 bases and J by 5 bases, with 9 bases of the junction left unmatched. CDR1 is SGDLS, CDR2 YYNGEE, per germline. The CDR3 has 16 amino acids. The CDR3: CASSVGTGTGGETQYF. The CDR3 nucleotides are TGTGCCAGCAGCGTAGGGACGGGGACGGGAGGGGAGACCCAGTACTTC. The full variable domain, in which reference TRBV9 and TRBJ2-5 provide the parts outside the CDR3, is DSGVTQTPKHLITATGQRVTLRCSPRSGDLSVYWYQQSLDQGLQFLIQYYNGEERAKGNILERFSAQQFPDLHSELNLSSLELGDSALYFCASSVGTGTGGETQYFGPGTRLLVL.

The chain employs TRBV5-1 and TRBJ1-6; D might be TRBD1 (5 bases). In germline, CDR1 is SGHRS, CDR2 YFSETQ. The ends were cut back, 2 bases at V and 10 bases at J, with 10 bases in the middle. This CDR3 has 13 amino acids. CDR3 sequence (DNA): TGCGCCAGCAGCTTAGACAGTAGGTCACCCCTCCACTTT. Residues: CASSLDSRSPLHF. Filled out from reference TRBV5-1 and TRBJ1-6, the complete variable domain reads KAGVTQTPRYLIKTRGQQVTLSCSPISGHRSVSWYQQTPGQGLQFLFEYFSETQRNKGNFPGRFSGRQFSNSRSEMNVSTLELGDSALYLCASSLDSRSPLHFGNGTRLTVT.

This clone has more than one count but fewer than ten. Its ends do not fully match the called genes, so a read error is possible. The chain is built from TRBV27 and TRBJ1-2; maybe TRBD1 (5 bases). CDR3 length: 12 amino acids. The germline gives CDR1 MNHEY, CDR2 SMNVEV (reference sequence). This chain's CDR3 is CASSFRGGGYPF. In DNA form, the CDR3 reads TGTGCCAGCAGTTTTCGGGGGGGTGGCTACCCCTTC.

V is TRBV5-1 and J is TRBJ2-5; D call uncertain. This CDR3 has 14 residues. The germline V gene encodes CDR1 SGHRS and CDR2 YFSETQ. Between the trimmed V and J ends, which lost 0 bases and 2 bases, there was a span of 8 bases. As DNA, the CDR3 is TGCGCCAGCAGCTTGGAACTCCCTCAAGAGACCCAGTACTTC. Translating it yields CASSLELPQETQYF.

The gene calls are TRBV7-9 and TRBJ2-5, with D unclear. The CDR3 contains 15 residues. Per germline, CDR1 SEHNR and CDR2 FQNEAQ (reference sequence). Trimming took 4 bases from V and 5 from J, leaving 17 bases between them. CDR3 DNA sequence: TGTGCCAGCAGCTCCAGGATTGGGTTCGGTGAGACCCAGTACTTC. As protein: CASSSRIGFGETQYF.

V and J are TRBV25-1 and TRBJ2-7; 13 nucleotides align to TRBD2. The V and J ends lost 7 bases and 6 bases, in that order; junction bases with no gene match: 3. CDR1 is MGHDK and CDR2 is SYGVNS in the germline V gene. The CDR3 has 13 amino acids. CDR3 in DNA: TGTGCCAGCACCGGACTAGCGGGAGTCGAGCAGTACTTC. It is translated as CASTGLAGVEQYF.

This chain links TRBV27 with TRBJ1-4, with TRBD1 identical over 8 bases. The CDR3 contains 13 residues. V was clipped by 6 bases and J by 8 bases; unmatched bases: 5. Germline CDR1 is MNHEY and CDR2 is SMNVEV (reference sequence). CDR3 region: CASRSGDREKLFF. CDR3 nucleotides: TGTGCCAGCAGATCCGGGGACAGGGAAAAACTGTTTTTT.

This sequence joins TRBV19 and TRBJ2-5; 9 bases are a match to TRBD2. J lost 2 bases, V lost 5 bases, and 15 bases had no gene match. The length of the CDR3 is 18 residues. Germline CDR1 is LNHDA and CDR2 is SQIVND (reference sequence). The CDR3 here is CASSRFVGSGGRQETQYF. For the CDR3, the DNA is TGTGCCAGTAGTCGCTTCGTTGGTAGCGGGGGCCGACAAGAGACCCAGTACTTC.

The chain employs TRBV4-2 and TRBJ2-3; possibly TRBD2 for D (5 bases). V lost 0 bases, J lost 6 bases, and 10 bases lay in between. The CDR3 is 14 residues long. Germline-derived CDR1 and CDR2 are LGHNA and YNFKEQ. CDR3 sequence reads: CASSQEGRGDTQYF. CDR3 DNA: TGTGCCAGCAGCCAAGAAGGAAGAGGGGATACGCAGTATTTT.

The gene calls are TRBV27 and TRBJ2-1; 12 positions match TRBD2. The CDR3 spans 14 residues. Germline CDR1 MNHEY, CDR2 SMNVEV (reference sequence). With V trimmed by 8 bases and J by 6 bases, 5 bases remained unmatched. The CDR3 spells CASSGLAGPNEQFF. The CDR3, as DNA: TGTGCCAGCTCCGGACTAGCGGGACCCAATGAGCAGTTCTTC.

V is TRBV15 and J is TRBJ1-1; TRBD1 matches at 8 bases. V shed 2 bases, J shed 5 bases, and the junction held 7 bases outside the gene matches. This CDR3 region has 15 residues. The V gene's germline CDR1 is LNHNV and CDR2 YYDKDF (reference sequence). The CDR3 loop is CATSRLRQGRTEAFF. The CDR3 DNA reads as TGTGCCACCAGCAGACTTCGACAGGGGCGTACTGAAGCTTTCTTT. Looking up the rest from reference TRBV15 and TRBJ1-1 gives the full variable domain: DAMVIQNPRYQVTQFGKPVTLSCSQTLNHNVMYWYQQKSSQAPKLLFHYYDKDFNNEADTPDNFQSRRPNTSFCFLDIRSPGLGDTAMYLCATSRLRQGRTEAFFGQGTRLTVV.

This rearrangement joins TRBV4-1 to TRBJ2-1; TRBD1 matches 7 bases. The CDR3 contains 19 residues. CDR1 and CDR2 (germline): MGHRA, YSYEKL. With V trimmed by 0 bases and J by 0 bases, 11 bases remained unmatched. The CDR3 region is CASSQEQGTWVSSYNEQFF. In DNA form, the CDR3 reads TGCGCCAGCAGCCAAGAACAGGGGACGTGGGTAAGCTCCTACAATGAGCAGTTCTTC.

The chain has TRBV15 and TRBJ2-7; D may be TRBD2 (5 bases). Trimming removed 4 bases at V and 6 bases at J, with 19 bases between. Germline V lookup: CDR1 LNHNV, CDR2 YYDKDF (reference sequence). This CDR3 spans 15 amino acids. The CDR3 loop reads CATSIFPGRGSEQYF. DNA of the CDR3: TGTGCCACCAGCATTTTCCCCGGACGGGGAAGCGAGCAGTACTTC.

The chain employs TRBV27 and TRBJ2-3; 7 bases are a match to TRBD1. CDR3 length: 14 amino acids. The junction had 8 bases not matched to a gene; V was cut back by 7 bases and J by 4 bases. Germline V gene data show CDR1 as MNHEY and CDR2 as SMNVEV (reference sequence). The chain's CDR3 is CASTRQGWPDTQYF. The CDR3 nucleotides read TGTGCCAGCACCCGACAGGGTTGGCCAGATACGCAGTATTTT.

The rearrangement links TRBV6-4 to TRBJ2-5, with 13 nucleotides matching TRBD2. The ends lost 3 bases at V and 5 bases at J; junction bases unmatched: 12. This CDR3 is built from 18 residues. Germline-derived CDR1 and CDR2 are MRHNA and SNTAGT. CDR3 bases: TGTGCCAGCAGTGATTTTCCCGGGACTAGCGGGATAGGCGAGACCCAGTACTTC. This sequence encodes CASSDFPGTSGIGETQYF.